The 29 T cell receptor beta chains in this list originate from one sample, sequenced in a study of blood T cell repertoires in COVID-19. Sequencing was performed with immunoSEQ multiplex PCR; in TCRdb, only in-frame clones are kept and a portion is missing. The sample consists of about 150,000 clones, around 90% of them appearing once. What was sequenced was PBMCs or T cells enriched from blood (not recorded which). All receptors come from a woman between 40 and 55 years old who had been exposed to COVID-19.

This rearrangement joins TRBV7-9 to TRBJ1-5; D is possibly TRBD1 (5 bases). Germline V gene data show CDR1 as SEHNR and CDR2 as FQNEAQ (reference sequence). The CDR3 totals 15 residues. V lost 3 bases, J lost 0 bases, and 9 bases lay in between. The CDR3 sequence is CASSFGGDSNQPQHF. The CDR3 DNA reads as TGTGCCAGCAGCTTCGGGGGGGATAGCAATCAGCCCCAGCATTTT.

The gene calls are TRBV14 and TRBJ2-7; TRBD2 matches at 8 bases. J gave up 3 bases and V 2 bases, and 6 bases lay outside the gene matches. Germline V lookup: CDR1 SGHDN, CDR2 FVKESK. This CDR3 is 15 amino acids long. This CDR3 reads CASSQSGGRLYEQYF. CDR3 coding DNA: TGTGCCAGCAGCCAATCGGGCGGGAGGCTCTACGAGCAGTACTTC.

This chain links TRBV27 with TRBJ2-7; D unresolved. The CDR3 has 12 amino acids. The germline gives CDR1 MNHEY, CDR2 SMNVEV (reference sequence). With 4 bases removed from V and 3 bases from J, the gap between germline ends came to 7 bases. CDR3: CASSSPYYEQYF. CDR3 DNA sequence: TGTGCCAGCAGTTCCCCCTACTACGAGCAGTACTTC.

This clone was detected a few times. V usage is TRBV4-3 and J usage is TRBJ2-7; 13 bases line up with TRBD2. This CDR3 is 16 amino acids long. Germline V gene lookup returns CDR1 LGHNA and CDR2 YSLEER. Losses at the gene ends were 4 bases for V and 3 bases for J; bases not matched to a gene: 6. CDR3 in amino acids: CASSLGLAGDYYEQYF. CDR3 sequence (DNA): TGCGCCAGCAGCCTAGGACTAGCGGGAGACTACTACGAGCAGTACTTC.

This clone was counted a few times. The J gene is TRBJ1-2, the V gene TRBV20-1; 11 bases line up with TRBD1. CDR1 is DFQATT, CDR2 SNEGSKA, per germline (reference sequence). This CDR3 region has 17 residues. After removal of 6 bases from V and 2 bases from J, the junction contained 14 bases not matched to a gene. This CDR3 is CSASEVGTGGRNYGYTF. The CDR3 coding sequence is TGCAGTGCCAGTGAGGTTGGGACAGGGGGTCGGAACTATGGCTACACCTTC.

The gene calls are TRBV12-5 and TRBJ1-6; a weak D match, TRBD1 (6 bases). The CDR3 spans 13 residues. CDR1 and CDR2 from the germline V gene are LGHNT and FRNRAP. Trimming stripped 6 bases from V and 6 bases from J, with 9 bases between. CDR3 amino acids: CASGNRVNSPLHF. For the CDR3, the DNA is TGTGCTAGTGGCAACAGGGTTAATTCACCCCTCCACTTT.

This clone appeared a single time. V and J are TRBV7-3 and TRBJ2-1, with 7 bases fitting TRBD2. CDR1 is SGHTA, CDR2 FQGTGA, per germline. The CDR3 length is 15 residues. The V segment lost 9 bases and the J segment 0 bases; nucleotides outside the gene matches: 8. CDR3 loop: CASATSPSSYNEQFF. As DNA, the CDR3 is TGTGCCAGTGCGACTAGCCCTAGCTCCTACAATGAGCAGTTCTTC. The complete variable domain, with remaining parts taken from reference TRBV7-3 and TRBJ2-1, reads GAGVSQTPSNKVTEKGKYVELRCDPISGHTALYWYRQSLGQGPEFLIYFQGTGAADDSGLPNDRFFAVRPEGSVSTLKIQRTERGDSAVYLCASATSPSSYNEQFFGPGTRLTVL.

V usage is TRBV19 and J usage is TRBJ1-1; D ambiguous. The CDR3 loop spans 10 amino acids. V lost 10 bases and J 11 bases, leaving 14 bases between the germline ends. CDR1 is LNHDA and CDR2 is SQIVND in the germline V gene (reference sequence). CDR3 DNA sequence: TGTGCCACCATCGCGACGCGGGCTTTCTTT. It specifies CATIATRAFF. Based on the CDR3 plus reference TRBV19 and TRBJ1-1, the full variable domain is DGGITQSPKYLFRKEGQNVTLSCEQNLNHDAMYWYRQDPGQGLRLIYYSQIVNDFQKGDIAEGYSVSREKKESFPLTVTSAQKNPTAFYLCATIATRAFFGQGTRLTVV.

The chain uses TRBV5-1 and TRBJ1-1; D is ambiguous. CDR1 SGHRS and CDR2 YFSETQ come from the germline V gene. The CDR3 covers 15 residues. V was shortened by 5 bases and J by 0 bases, with 14 bases between the two germline ends. CDR3 loop: CASRSAEGMNTEAFF. CDR3 sequence (DNA): TGCGCCAGCAGATCGGCGGAGGGCATGAACACTGAAGCTTTCTTT.

The V gene is TRBV5-6, the J gene TRBJ2-1; 11 positions match TRBD2. The CDR3 has 15 amino acids. Germline V CDR1 and CDR2: SGHDT, YYEEEE. V trimming: 2 bases; J trimming: 5 bases; junction bases outside the gene matches: 3. CDR3 sequence (DNA): TGTGCCAGCAGCTTAGGGGGACTAGCGGACAATGAGCAGTTCTTC. Its translation: CASSLGGLADNEQFF.

The chain links TRBV18 to TRBJ1-2; 7 bases match TRBD1. V lost 5 bases, J lost 5 bases, and 2 bases stayed unmatched. Germline-derived CDR1 and CDR2 are KGHSH and LQKENI. The CDR3 consists of 12 residues. In DNA form, the CDR3 reads TGTGCCAGCTCAGAACAGGGGTATGGCTACACCTTC. Protein: CASSEQGYGYTF.

This chain links TRBV6-5 with TRBJ2-5; D remains ambiguous. V was cut by 3 bases and J by 2 bases, with 10 bases left in between. The V gene's germline CDR1 is MNHEY and CDR2 SVGAGI. The length of the CDR3 is 14 residues. The CDR3 DNA reads as TGTGCCAGCAGTTATTATACGGAGCAAGAGACCCAGTACTTC. The encoded protein is CASSYYTEQETQYF.

The rearrangement uses TRBV12-3 or TRBV12-4 and TRBJ2-1; 11 bases agree with TRBD2. Germline trimming cut 10 bases from V and 5 bases from J; bases unmatched to any gene: 4. This CDR3 spans 13 amino acids. CDR3: CANGLAGHNEQFF. The CDR3 region has the DNA TGTGCCAACGGACTAGCGGGTCACAATGAGCAGTTCTTC.

This clone turned up a few times. This chain joins TRBV4-3 and TRBJ2-7; D perhaps matches TRBD2 (6 bases). The V gene lost 3 bases and the J gene lost 5 bases, with 14 bases spanning the gap. This CDR3 contains 14 residues. Germline V gene sequence: CDR1 LGHNA, CDR2 YSLEER. The CDR3 spells CASSHTGDIDEQYF. The CDR3 region has the DNA TGCGCCAGCAGCCATACGGGAGATATCGACGAGCAGTACTTC.

The chain is built from TRBV7-7 and TRBJ2-3, with 8 bases aligning to TRBD1. CDR1 is SSHAT, CDR2 FNYEAQ, per germline (reference sequence). The CDR3 spans 14 residues. Trimming cost V 5 bases and J 4 bases; bases outside gene matches: 5. The CDR3 sequence: CASSLGQGADTQYF. In nucleotides, the CDR3 is TGTGCCAGCAGCCTAGGACAGGGAGCAGATACGCAGTATTTT.

J is TRBJ2-3 and V is TRBV7-2, with TRBD2 identical over 9 bases. Germline loops: CDR1 SGHTA, CDR2 FQGNSA. CDR3 length: 15 amino acids. With 1 base clipped from V and 5 bases from J, the junction kept 4 bases outside the gene matches. CDR3: CASSLGGRVGDTQYF. Written as DNA, the CDR3 is TGTGCCAGCAGCTTAGGCGGGAGGGTGGGAGATACGCAGTATTTT.

The gene calls are TRBV6-6 and TRBJ1-2; the D gene is possibly TRBD1 (5 bases). The CDR3 covers 12 residues. Trimming stripped 4 bases from V and 5 bases from J, with 8 bases between. CDR1 and CDR2 (germline): MNHNY, SVGAGI (reference sequence). CDR3 residues: CASSSDSYGYTF. Here the CDR3 DNA reads TGTGCCAGCAGTTCCGACAGTTATGGCTACACCTTC.

The chain is built from TRBV28 and TRBJ1-1; 7 bases fit TRBD1. CDR1 MDHEN and CDR2 SYDVKM come from the germline V gene. This CDR3 comprises 18 residues. V trimming: 1 base; J trimming: 1 base; junction bases outside the gene matches: 12. This chain's CDR3 is CASSLSPLQQGQNTEAFF. The DNA of the CDR3 is TGTGCCAGCAGTTTATCGCCTCTTCAACAGGGGCAGAACACTGAAGCTTTCTTT.

The V and J genes are TRBV6-1 and TRBJ2-7; TRBD2 might be the D (6 bases). Germline V gene sequence: CDR1 MNHNS, CDR2 SASEGT. The ends were cut back, 0 bases at V and 6 bases at J, with 12 bases in the middle. This CDR3 spans 14 amino acids. The DNA of the CDR3 is TGTGCCAGCAGTGAAGCGCGTGGGGGAGGCGAGCAGTACTTC. Translating gives CASSEARGGGEQYF.

The chain combines TRBV6-5 with TRBJ2-7; perhaps TRBD2 as D (5 bases). There are 12 residues in the CDR3. Germline assignment: CDR1 MNHEY and CDR2 SVGAGI. Deletions cut 4 bases from V and 6 bases from J, with 10 bases between. The CDR3 here is CASSLLRGEQYF. The CDR3 DNA sequence: TGTGCCAGCAGTTTACTACGGGGCGAGCAGTACTTC.

This clone appeared a few times. The chain links TRBV7-6 to TRBJ1-5, with 9 positions matching TRBD1. V shed 5 bases, J shed 2 bases, and the junction held 4 bases outside the gene matches. Germline CDR1 reads SGHVS; CDR2 reads FNYEAQ. The CDR3 runs 15 residues. CDR3 DNA sequence: TGTGCCAGCAGCGCGGGACAGGGCCGCAATCAGCCCCAGCATTTT. The encoded protein is CASSAGQGRNQPQHF.

The chain has TRBV3-1 (or the pseudogene TRBV3-2) and TRBJ2-5; D may be TRBD1 (5 bases). The CDR3 is made up of 14 amino acids. The V gene's germline CDR1 is LGHDT and CDR2 YNNKEL (reference sequence). The V end was cut by 2 bases, the J end by 4 bases, with 11 bases between. CDR3 DNA sequence: TGTGCCAGCAGCCAACCAGGACATTCAGAGACCCAGTACTTC. Its translation is CASSQPGHSETQYF.

The V gene is TRBV27, the J gene TRBJ2-7; TRBD2 agrees at 13 bases. V lost 7 bases to trimming and J lost 3 bases; unmatched junction nucleotides: 12. Germline values: CDR1 MNHEY, CDR2 SMNVEV (reference sequence). The CDR3 loop spans 17 amino acids. Written as DNA, the CDR3 is TGTGCCAGCAAGGAGCGACTAGCGGGAGGTACAAGCTACGAGCAGTACTTC. This gives the protein CASKERLAGGTSYEQYF.

The V gene is TRBV6-4, the J gene TRBJ2-3; tentative D call: TRBD2 (7 bases). V lost 8 bases to trimming and J lost 5 bases, with 14 bases between them. CDR1 and CDR2 (germline): MRHNA, SNTAGT. There are 13 residues in the CDR3. The CDR3 region is CASPEGGIDTQYF. Here the CDR3 DNA reads TGTGCCAGCCCCGAGGGGGGGATAGATACGCAGTATTTT.

The chain recombines TRBV9 with TRBJ1-2; the match to TRBD1 covers 9 bases. The germline gives CDR1 SGDLS, CDR2 YYNGEE. The CDR3 spans 15 residues. Losses at the gene ends were 3 bases for V and 8 bases for J; bases not matched to a gene: 11. The CDR3 is CASSEQPGQGWGYTF. CDR3 sequence (DNA): TGTGCCAGCAGCGAACAGCCGGGACAGGGATGGGGCTACACCTTC. Together with reference TRBV9 and TRBJ1-2, the CDR3 gives the full variable domain: DSGVTQTPKHLITATGQRVTLRCSPRSGDLSVYWYQQSLDQGLQFLIQYYNGEERAKGNILERFSAQQFPDLHSELNLSSLELGDSALYFCASSEQPGQGWGYTFGSGTRLTVV.

This clone has just a few counts. The CDR3 DNA sequence: TGTGCCAGTAGTATTCGGGTAGCTAGCACAGATACGCAGTATTTT. This translates into CASSIRVASTDTQYF. This chain joins TRBV19 and TRBJ2-3; D gene unclear. Deletions cut 3 bases from V and 0 bases from J, with 10 bases between. The V gene's germline CDR1 is LNHDA and CDR2 SQIVND (reference sequence). This CDR3 comprises 15 residues. Drawing the rest from reference TRBV19 and TRBJ2-3, the complete variable domain is DGGITQSPKYLFRKEGQNVTLSCEQNLNHDAMYWYRQDPGQGLRLIYYSQIVNDFQKGDIAEGYSVSREKKESFPLTVTSAQKNPTAFYLCASSIRVASTDTQYFGPGTRLTVL.

The CDR3 DNA follows: TGTGCCAGCTCACCGGTAGGGCGGGGGGAGCAGTTCTTC. It translates to CASSPVGRGEQFF. The chain recombines TRBV18 with TRBJ2-1; 7 positions agree with TRBD2. Germline CDR1 is KGHSH and CDR2 is LQKENI. The CDR3 spans 13 residues. J was trimmed by 10 bases and V by 3 bases; bases with no gene match: 6.

This chain connects TRBV28 to TRBJ2-5, with D perhaps matching TRBD1 (6 bases). V lost 6 bases and J 1 base, leaving 18 bases between the germline ends. Germline CDR1 reads MDHEN; CDR2 reads SYDVKM. The CDR3 runs to 16 residues. CDR3 protein: CASSRSSRQAQETQYF. In nucleotides, the CDR3 is TGTGCCAGCAGCCGTAGTTCTAGACAGGCCCAAGAGACCCAGTACTTC. Complete variable domain (other parts from reference TRBV28 and TRBJ2-5): DVKVTQSSRYLVKRTGEKVFLECVQDMDHENMFWYRQDPGLGLRLIYFSYDVKMKEKGDIPEGYSVSREKKERFSLILESASTNQTSMYLCASSRSSRQAQETQYFGPGTRLLVL.

This sequence joins TRBV6-5 and TRBJ1-2, with no clear D. The V and J ends lost 4 bases and 7 bases respectively, with 16 bases between them. The germline CDR1 and CDR2 sequences are MNHEY and SVGAGI. This CDR3 spans 14 amino acids. CDR3 sequence (DNA): TGTGCCAGCAGTTCGACGGAGCCGACCGGTGGCTACACCTTC. It is translated as CASSSTEPTGGYTF.